Described below is a single T cell receptor (beta chain) sequence and its context. The antigen is undetermined. This sample stems from a study of OX40 agonist ivuxolimab in advanced cancers. Study overall: Allowance was made for prior anti-PD-1, anti-PD-L1 or anti-CTLA-4 therapy, and roughly 40% had some. Whole-study results and caveats: Clonal expansion by week 6 occurred in CD4+ and CD8+ blood T cells (at 0.1 to 3.0 mg/kg).

TCRdb's copy holds only in-frame clones and misses some; the assay was immunoSEQ multiplex PCR. The sample consists of some 50,000 clones, 75% to 85% of them appearing once. This TCR came from an adult with an advanced solid tumor such as melanoma, head and neck, liver or kidney cancer. Sequenced material: CD4+ or CD8+ T cells sorted from blood, taken in a trial of the OX40 agonist ivuxolimab.

In nucleotides, the CDR3 is TGTGCCAGCCAGACAGGAAACTACGAGCAGTACTTC. Residues: CASQTGNYEQYF. The rearrangement uses TRBV19 and TRBJ2-7; D might be TRBD1 (6 bases). CDR1 is LNHDA, CDR2 SQIVND, per germline (reference sequence). Trimming pared 9 bases from V and 3 bases from J, leaving 12 bases between. CDR3 length: 12 residues.